The 18 T cell receptor beta chains below were found in one sample sequenced in a study of glioma-infiltrating T cells. The iRepertoire nested amplicon-rescue multiplex PCR amplified TCR alpha and beta CDR3s from RNA. One entry per CDR3 protein results from TCRdb running MiXCR on the multiplex PCR reads. The table has about 130,000 distinct CDR3 sequences, around a quarter seen once. Source material: glioma tissue, nonneoplastic brain tissue, or PBMCs (not recorded which). These receptors were obtained from a human donor with low-grade glioma or glioblastoma, undergoing nonglioma brain surgery, or in good health (not recorded which).

A few counts support this clonotype. This may be a read error: a much more frequent sequence differs by one nucleotide. V gene TRBV7-9 combines with J gene TRBJ1-1; D remains unclear. The CDR3 spans 11 residues. Looked up from germline, CDR1 is SEHNR and CDR2 is FQNEAQ (reference sequence). Trimming left V 5 bases short and J 1 base short, with 2 bases between. Here the CDR3 reads CASSANTEAFF. CDR3 coding DNA: TGTGCCAGCAGCGCGAACACTGAAGCTTTCTTT.

This clonotype was recorded at least ten times. The chain uses TRBV6-6 and TRBJ1-5; D is unclear. The germline V gene has CDR1 MNHNY and CDR2 SVGAGI (reference sequence). The germline V and J ends were trimmed by 0 bases and 0 bases, with 9 bases remaining between them. The CDR3 extends over 16 amino acids. CDR3 sequence: CASSYSSTLSNQPQHF. CDR3 coding DNA: TGTGCCAGCAGTTACTCTTCGACACTTAGCAATCAGCCCCAGCATTTT.

As to this clonotype: The CDR3 carries no conserved terminal phenylalanine or tryptophan, so it likely arises from a read error. J is TRBJ1-2 and V is TRBV6-1, with 7 nucleotides matching TRBD1. The CDR3 totals 15 residues. The trim removed 7 bases at V and 1 base at J, leaving 9 bases unmatched. The germline V gene has CDR1 MNHNS and CDR2 SASEGT. The CDR3: CASTDPRDSNYGYTL. CDR3 DNA: TGTGCCAGCACCGACCCCCGGGACAGTAACTATGGCTACACCTTA.

This clonotype was detected once. The rearrangement links TRBV4-2 to TRBJ2-3; D uncertain. This CDR3 is built from 17 residues. V was shortened by 0 bases and J by 4 bases, with 17 bases between the two germline ends. CDR1 is LGHNA and CDR2 is YNFKEQ in the germline V gene. CDR3 in DNA: TGTGCCAGCAGCCAAGAGGGGTCAAGGTTTCTCGCAGATACGCAGTATTTT. It is translated as CASSQEGSRFLADTQYF.

In this sample, this clonotype turned up a few times. The chain carries TRBV6-5 and TRBJ2-1; maybe TRBD1 (6 bases). Per germline, CDR1 MNHEY and CDR2 SVGAGI. This CDR3 contains 16 residues. Trimming shortened V by 6 bases and J by 7 bases, and 22 bases separated the two germline ends. The chain's CDR3 is CASSPLGTRINNEQFF. In DNA, the CDR3 is TGTGCCAGCAGCCCCCTCGGGACAAGAATTAATAATGAGCAGTTCTTC.

This clonotype turned up a few times. The chain couples TRBV29-1 to TRBJ1-5, with D uncertain. Germline assignment: CDR1 SQVTM and CDR2 ANQGSEA. Trimming cost V 1 base and J 6 bases, with 10 bases left between them. This CDR3 is built from 13 residues. This CDR3 is CSVEGEVGQPQHF. The CDR3 DNA reads as TGCAGCGTTGAAGGGGAGGTTGGTCAGCCCCAGCATTTT.

V usage is TRBV12-3 or TRBV12-4 and J usage is TRBJ1-2, with D hard to call. The CDR3 extends over 9 amino acids. V was shortened by 6 bases and J by 8 bases, with 4 bases between the two germline ends. This CDR3 reads CASSPGYTF. The DNA for the CDR3 is TGTGCCAGCAGCCCAGGCTACACCTTC.

This clonotype was recorded a few times. The chain links TRBV3-1 to TRBJ1-4; weak D call: TRBD1 (5 bases). Germline V gives CDR1 LGHDT, CDR2 YNNKEL (reference sequence). V was trimmed by 4 bases and J by 5 bases, leaving 8 bases between them. The CDR3 consists of 13 residues. In nucleotides, the CDR3 is TGTGCCAGCAGCCGGGGGACCAATGAAAAACTGTTTTTT. Protein sequence: CASSRGTNEKLFF.

Many counts were recorded for this clonotype. The CDR3 sequence is CASKTDTQYF. CDR3 sequence (DNA): TGTGCCAGCAAGACAGATACGCAGTATTTT. The V gene is TRBV28, the J gene TRBJ2-3; D is undetermined. The CDR3 contains 10 residues. Germline V gene data show CDR1 as MDHEN and CDR2 as SYDVKM. V lost 7 bases and J 3 bases, leaving 2 bases between the germline ends.

The J gene is TRBJ2-5, the V gene TRBV11-2, with 7 bases aligning to TRBD1. V dropped 1 base and J dropped 4; count of bases not matched to a gene: 9. This CDR3 contains 16 residues. Germline values: CDR1 SGHAT, CDR2 FQNNGV. CDR3 residues: CASSLGGATGRETQYF. CDR3 DNA: TGTGCCAGCAGCTTAGGAGGGGCGACAGGGCGAGAGACCCAGTACTTC. Using reference TRBV11-2 and TRBJ2-5 for the parts outside the CDR3, the full variable domain is EAGVAQSPRYKIIEKRQSVAFWCNPISGHATLYWYQQILGQGPKLLIQFQNNGVVDDSQLPKDRFSAERLKGVDSTLKIQPAKLEDSAVYLCASSLGGATGRETQYFGPGTRLLVL.

The sample holds a few counts of this clonotype. This sequence joins TRBV28 and TRBJ2-5; 13 bases map to TRBD2. V lost 6 bases, J lost 7 bases, and 8 bases stayed unmatched. The CDR3 runs 15 residues. CDR1 is MDHEN and CDR2 is SYDVKM in the germline V gene. In DNA form, the CDR3 reads TGTGCCAGCAGCCTCGGACTAGCGGGGGTCGGGACCCAGTACTTC. As protein: CASSLGLAGVGTQYF.

The V call is TRBV20-1, the J call TRBJ1-6; no definite D call. The V gene's germline CDR1 is DFQATT and CDR2 SNEGSKA (reference sequence). The CDR3 is 16 amino acids. Between the trimmed V and J ends, which lost 0 bases and 7 bases, there was a span of 16 bases. CDR3 loop: CSARDVARTENSPLHF. The DNA of the CDR3 is TGCAGTGCTAGAGATGTTGCCCGGACGGAGAATTCACCCCTCCACTTT.

The chain links TRBV5-1 to TRBJ1-1; TRBD1 is a possible D gene (6 bases). Per the germline V gene, CDR1 is SGHRS and CDR2 is YFSETQ. Trimming pared 4 bases from V and 7 bases from J, leaving 11 bases between. The CDR3 covers 12 residues. CDR3 loop: CASSTDSVEAFF. DNA for the CDR3: TGCGCCAGCAGCACGGACAGTGTTGAAGCTTTCTTT.

This chain joins TRBV2 and TRBJ2-5; the D is unclear. CDR1 is SNHLY and CDR2 is FYNNEI in the germline V gene. The ends were cut back, 3 bases at V and 4 bases at J, with 12 bases in the middle. The CDR3 loop spans 14 amino acids. CDR3 sequence: CASSDWSDPETQYF. The CDR3 nucleotides are TGTGCCAGCAGTGATTGGTCAGACCCAGAGACCCAGTACTTC.

V and J are TRBV19 and TRBJ2-3, with D uncertain. The germline V gene encodes CDR1 LNHDA and CDR2 SQIVND (reference sequence). V lost 8 bases to trimming and J lost 1 base, with 10 bases between them. The length of the CDR3 is 13 residues. The CDR3 reads CASYIRGTDTQYF. The CDR3 DNA is TGTGCCAGTTATATCAGAGGCACAGATACGCAGTATTTT.

For this clonotype: One base away lies a much larger clone, so this may be a sequencing read error. The CDR3 DNA reads as TGTGCCGGCAGCTTTGGTGGCGAGCAGTACGTC. Protein: CAGSFGGEQYV. V gene TRBV5-4 combines with J gene TRBJ2-7; D uncertain. Germline V CDR1 and CDR2: SGHNT, YYREEE (reference sequence). This CDR3 comprises 11 residues.

In its sample, this clonotype was seen many times. This chain uses TRBV6-1 with TRBJ2-7; possible D gene TRBD2, 5 bases. Germline V lookup: CDR1 MNHNS, CDR2 SASEGT. The CDR3 runs 14 residues. The V end lost 6 bases, the J end lost 6 bases, and 18 bases lay between the germline ends. CDR3 DNA sequence: TGTGCCAGCAGCCAACTAGGACCTAGTGCCGAGCAGTACGTC. Encoded protein: CASSQLGPSAEQYV.

This clonotype has a count of ten or more. The chain recombines TRBV28 with TRBJ2-5, with D perhaps TRBD2 (5 bases). Germline V CDR1 and CDR2: MDHEN, SYDVKM. The CDR3 contains 15 residues. Between the trimmed V and J ends, which lost 6 bases and 5 bases, there was a span of 19 bases. CDR3 sequence reads: CASSPHQTWRETQYF. CDR3 in DNA: TGTGCCAGCAGCCCACACCAAACTTGGAGGGAGACCCAGTACTTC. Combining the CDR3 with reference TRBV28 and TRBJ2-5 gives the whole variable domain DVKVTQSSRYLVKRTGEKVFLECVQDMDHENMFWYRQDPGLGLRLIYFSYDVKMKEKGDIPEGYSVSREKKERFSLILESASTNQTSMYLCASSPHQTWRETQYFGPGTRLLVL.